The present T cell receptor beta chain was sequenced within a study of Ad26.COV2.S vaccination and SARS-CoV-2 variants. The V gene's germline CDR1 is SGHDT and CDR2 YYEEEE. This CDR3 region has 17 residues. V gave up 1 base and J gave up 1 base, with 16 bases separating them. The repertoire was sequenced with immunoSEQ multiplex PCR; TCRdb's copy has only in-frame clones and lacks some. The sample comprises 300,000 to 400,000 clones, around 83% of which are singletons, and 3.3% rests with the top ten. Treatment meaning: roughly 20 received Ad26.COV2.S at low or high dose, single or two shots; 5 received placebo; per-sample allocation not given. Sampling took place 63 days after the first vaccine or placebo injection.

The chain joins TRBV5-6 to TRBJ2-3; tentative D call: TRBD2 (6 bases). The sequenced sample was peripheral blood, obtained in a trial of Ad26.COV2.S vaccine versus placebo. This TCR derives from a person between 18 and 59 years old who received the Ad26.COV2.S COVID-19 vaccine or a placebo. The CDR3 nucleotides are TGTGCCAGCAGCTTGTACGGCGGGATGAAGGGCACAGATACGCAGTATTTT. This encodes CASSLYGGMKGTDTQYF.